The present entry profiles one T cell receptor beta chain with its context. The sample belongs to a study of cytomegalovirus exposure and HLA in healthy donors. Study-level background: Sequencing of 150 million to 200 million T cells in an earlier analysis found more than 100 million unique TCR beta sequences.

The V gene's germline CDR1 is SGHRS and CDR2 YFSETQ. The trim removed 0 bases at V and 4 bases at J, leaving 7 bases unmatched. This CDR3 comprises 16 residues. The PCR made use of 60 Vbeta and 13 Jbeta primers. Produced via immunoSEQ multiplex PCR; TCRdb's table is partial and in-frame only. Here the sample spans approximately 200,000 clones, roughly 80% being singletons. The chain has TRBV5-1 and TRBJ2-5; TRBD2 agrees at 9 bases. This TCR was sampled from a girl aged 5 to 17 in good health and CMV-seronegative. Sequenced sample: PBMCs. This CDR3 reads CASSLGLREGRETQYF. For the CDR3, the DNA is TGCGCCAGCAGCTTGGGATTGCGGGAGGGCCGAGAGACCCAGTACTTC. Based on the CDR3 plus reference TRBV5-1 and TRBJ2-5, the full variable domain is KAGVTQTPRYLIKTRGQQVTLSCSPISGHRSVSWYQQTPGQGLQFLFEYFSETQRNKGNFPGRFSGRQFSNSRSEMNVSTLELGDSALYLCASSLGLREGRETQYFGPGTRLLVL.